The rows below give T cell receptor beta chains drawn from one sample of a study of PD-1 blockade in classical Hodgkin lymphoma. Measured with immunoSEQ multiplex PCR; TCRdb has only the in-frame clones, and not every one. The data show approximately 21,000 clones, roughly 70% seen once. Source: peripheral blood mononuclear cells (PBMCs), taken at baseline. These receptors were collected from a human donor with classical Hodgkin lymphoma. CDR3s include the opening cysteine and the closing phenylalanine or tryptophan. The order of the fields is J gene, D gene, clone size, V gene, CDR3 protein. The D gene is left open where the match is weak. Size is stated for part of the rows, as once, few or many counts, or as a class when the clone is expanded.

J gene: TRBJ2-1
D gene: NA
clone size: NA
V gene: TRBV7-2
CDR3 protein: CASDYGVYNEQFF

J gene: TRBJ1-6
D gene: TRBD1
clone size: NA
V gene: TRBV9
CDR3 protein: CASSGSPGQGFNSPLHF

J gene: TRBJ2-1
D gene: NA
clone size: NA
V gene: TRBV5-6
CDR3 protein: CASSSPWNEQFF

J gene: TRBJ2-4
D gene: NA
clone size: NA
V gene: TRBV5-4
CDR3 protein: CASSWYPAGGGNKNIQYF

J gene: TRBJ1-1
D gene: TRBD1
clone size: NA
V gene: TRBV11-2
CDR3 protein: CASSLGDRVWGTEAFF

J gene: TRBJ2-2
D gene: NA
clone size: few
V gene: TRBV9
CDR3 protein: CASSGFGGFANTGELFF

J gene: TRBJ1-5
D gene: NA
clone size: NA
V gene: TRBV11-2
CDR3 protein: CASSLDFPVGITRNQPQHF

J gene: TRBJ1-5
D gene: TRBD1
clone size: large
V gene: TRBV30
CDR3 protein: CAWSRDRNQPQHF

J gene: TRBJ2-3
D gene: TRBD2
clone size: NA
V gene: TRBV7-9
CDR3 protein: CASGGGKLTDTQYF

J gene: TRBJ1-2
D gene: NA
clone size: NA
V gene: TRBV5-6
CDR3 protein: CASSLRGFYGYTF

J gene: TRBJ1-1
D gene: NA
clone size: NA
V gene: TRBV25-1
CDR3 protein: CASRDQGGGTEAFF

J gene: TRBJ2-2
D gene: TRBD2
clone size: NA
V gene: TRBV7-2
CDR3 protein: CASSSGILARGNTGELFF

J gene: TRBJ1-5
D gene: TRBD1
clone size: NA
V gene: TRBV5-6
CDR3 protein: CASSPGGAGQPQHF

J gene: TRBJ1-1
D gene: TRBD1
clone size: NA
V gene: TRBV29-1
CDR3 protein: CSVVARGGTEAFF

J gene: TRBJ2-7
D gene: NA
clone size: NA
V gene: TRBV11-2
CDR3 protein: CASSLAEVSYEQYF

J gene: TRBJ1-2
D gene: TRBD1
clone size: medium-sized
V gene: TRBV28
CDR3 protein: CASSFTGENYGYTF

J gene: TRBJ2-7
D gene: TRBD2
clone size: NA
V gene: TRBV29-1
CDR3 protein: CSVEAGGEQYF

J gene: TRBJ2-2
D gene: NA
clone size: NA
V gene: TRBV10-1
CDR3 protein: CASSAVYDTGELFF

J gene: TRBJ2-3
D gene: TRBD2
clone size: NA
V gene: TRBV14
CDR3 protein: CASSGLLATDTQYF

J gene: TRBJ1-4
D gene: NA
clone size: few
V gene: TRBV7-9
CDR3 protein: CASSLGQAEKLFF

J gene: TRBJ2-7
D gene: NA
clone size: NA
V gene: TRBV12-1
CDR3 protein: CASTIPIWTRSYEQYF

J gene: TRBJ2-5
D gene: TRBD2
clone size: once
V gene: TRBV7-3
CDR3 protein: CASSSLAGYQETQYF

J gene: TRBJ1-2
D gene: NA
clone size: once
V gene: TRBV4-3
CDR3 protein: CASSQEGEGWHYGYTF

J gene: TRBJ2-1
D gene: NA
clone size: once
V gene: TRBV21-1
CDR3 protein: CASSKVGLRYNEQFF

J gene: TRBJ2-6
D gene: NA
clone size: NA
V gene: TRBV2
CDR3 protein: CASLAGFGANVLTF

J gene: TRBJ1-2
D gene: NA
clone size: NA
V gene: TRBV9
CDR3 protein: CASSVQERYGYTF

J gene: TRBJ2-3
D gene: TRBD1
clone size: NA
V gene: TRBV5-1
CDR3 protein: CASSRDRASTDTQYF

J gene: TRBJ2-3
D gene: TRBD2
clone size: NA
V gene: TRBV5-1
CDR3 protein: CASSLGGLAGDFASTDTQYF

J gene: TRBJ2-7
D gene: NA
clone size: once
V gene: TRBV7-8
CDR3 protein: CASSSPGYEQYF

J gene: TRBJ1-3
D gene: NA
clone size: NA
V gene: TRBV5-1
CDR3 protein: CASSFSQGSGNTIYF

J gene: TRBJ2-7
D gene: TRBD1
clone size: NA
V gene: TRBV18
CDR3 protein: CASSPTGVEEQYF

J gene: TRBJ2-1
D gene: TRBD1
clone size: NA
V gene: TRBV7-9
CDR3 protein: CASSLVWTGVYNEQFF

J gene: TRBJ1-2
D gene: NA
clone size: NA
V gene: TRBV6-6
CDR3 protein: CASSLGLAGYTF

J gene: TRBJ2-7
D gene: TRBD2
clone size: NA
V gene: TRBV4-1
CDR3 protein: CASSQASGRFYEQYF

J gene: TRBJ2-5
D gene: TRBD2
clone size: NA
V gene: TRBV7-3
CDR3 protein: CASSPSGLAGGGETQYF

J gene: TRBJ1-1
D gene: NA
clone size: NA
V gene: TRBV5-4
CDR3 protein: CASSLYYRENTEAFF

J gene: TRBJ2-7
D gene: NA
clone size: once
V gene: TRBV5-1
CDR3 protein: CASSLGAPPGYF

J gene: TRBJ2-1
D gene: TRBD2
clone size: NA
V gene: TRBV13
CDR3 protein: CASKLTRTSGTAEQFF

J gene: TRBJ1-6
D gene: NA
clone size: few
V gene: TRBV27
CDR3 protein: CASREYNSPLHF

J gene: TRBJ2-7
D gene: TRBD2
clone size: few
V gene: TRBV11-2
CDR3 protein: CASRQTSGRAIYEQYF

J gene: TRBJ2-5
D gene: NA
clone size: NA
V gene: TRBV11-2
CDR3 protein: CASSLDRPGASSQETQYF

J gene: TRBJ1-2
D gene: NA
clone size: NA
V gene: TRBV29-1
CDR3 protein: CSVGRRQVNYGYTF

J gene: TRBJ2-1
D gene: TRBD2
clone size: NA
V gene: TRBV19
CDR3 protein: CASSIATSGIYEQFF

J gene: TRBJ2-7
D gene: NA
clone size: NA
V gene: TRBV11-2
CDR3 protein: CASSRSGAYEQYF

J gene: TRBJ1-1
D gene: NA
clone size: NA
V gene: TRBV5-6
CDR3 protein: CASSFMGETFF

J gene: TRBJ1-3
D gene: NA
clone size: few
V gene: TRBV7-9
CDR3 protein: CASSNWTARSGNTIYF

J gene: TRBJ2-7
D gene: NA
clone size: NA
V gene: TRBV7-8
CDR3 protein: CASSPRASASYEQYF

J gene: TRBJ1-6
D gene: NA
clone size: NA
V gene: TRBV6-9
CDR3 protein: CASSYTRLDYNSPLHF

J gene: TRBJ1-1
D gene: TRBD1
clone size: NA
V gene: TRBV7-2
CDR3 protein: CASRKTGVEAFF

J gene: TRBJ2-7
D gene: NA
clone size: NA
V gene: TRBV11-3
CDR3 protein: CASSLAVGSPYEQYF

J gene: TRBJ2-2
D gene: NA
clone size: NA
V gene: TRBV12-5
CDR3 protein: CASRAQGGNTGELFF

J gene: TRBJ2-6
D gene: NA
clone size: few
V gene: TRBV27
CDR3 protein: CASSTLGAGANVLTF

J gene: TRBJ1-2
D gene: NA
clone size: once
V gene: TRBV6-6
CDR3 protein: CASTPYEGGFYGYTF

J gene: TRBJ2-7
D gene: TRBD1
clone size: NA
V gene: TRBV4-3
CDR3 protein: CASSRDRSSYEQYF

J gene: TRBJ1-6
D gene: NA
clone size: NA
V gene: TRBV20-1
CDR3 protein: CSAPGAPLHF

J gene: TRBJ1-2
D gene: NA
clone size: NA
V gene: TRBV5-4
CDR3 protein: CASSYPGTYGYTF

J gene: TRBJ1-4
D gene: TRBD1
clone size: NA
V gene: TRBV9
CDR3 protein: CASSVSGRGQNEKLFF

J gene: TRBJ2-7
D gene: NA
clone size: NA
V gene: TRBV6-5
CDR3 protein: CASSYRGLRGDYEQYF

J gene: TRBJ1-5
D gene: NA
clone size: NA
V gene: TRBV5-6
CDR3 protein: CASSLEGVSNQPQHF

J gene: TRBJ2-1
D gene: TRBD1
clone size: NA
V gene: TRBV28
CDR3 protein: CASRGGTGGKDEQFF